A selection of T cell receptor beta chains follows, all from one sample in a study of shared clonotypes between healthy human individuals. The data were produced by immunoSEQ multiplex PCR, yet TCRdb's version contains in-frame clones alone and is incomplete. The sample consists of about 2 million clones, about 94% of them appearing once. Sequences were obtained from naive CD8+ T cells sorted from blood. These receptors were collected from a young man in good health. CDR3s include the opening cysteine and the closing phenylalanine or tryptophan. The D gene is left open where the match is weak.

d_call	j_call	v_call	cdr3_nt	cdr3_aa
TRBD2	TRBJ2-7	TRBV4-1	TGCGCCAGCAGCCAAGATAGCGGGGAGTACTCCTACGAGCAGTACTTC	CASSQDSGEYSYEQYF
-	TRBJ2-2	TRBV6-6	TGTGCCAGCAGGAACACCGGGGAGCTGTTTTTT	CASRNTGELFF
-	TRBJ2-2	TRBV18	TGTGCCAGCTCACTACTCCCGGGCCACAACACCGGGGAGCTGTTTTTT	CASSLLPGHNTGELFF
-	TRBJ2-1	TRBV4-1	TGCGCCAGCAGCCAAACCAGGTTTGGTGAGCAGTTCTTC	CASSQTRFGEQFF
-	TRBJ1-1	TRBV6-5	TGTGCCAGCAGTTACTCCGGGGCCGAAGCTTTCTTT	CASSYSGAEAFF
TRBD1	TRBJ1-1	TRBV11-2	TGTGCCAGCAGCAATAGACAGGGACTGAACACTGAAGCTTTCTTT	CASSNRQGLNTEAFF
-	TRBJ2-1	TRBV4-1	TGCGCCAGCAGCCCCCAGGGGGGCGGGGGCAGTGATGAGCAGTTCTTC	CASSPQGGGGSDEQFF
-	TRBJ2-7	TRBV27	TGTGCCAGCAGCGACCTTACAGGGTCGGCCTACGAGCAGTACTTC	CASSDLTGSAYEQYF
-	TRBJ2-7	TRBV5-1	TGCGCCAGCAGCTTAGGGGGGACCTACGAGCAGTACTTC	CASSLGGTYEQYF
TRBD1	TRBJ2-3	TRBV5-1	TGCGCCAGCAGCCAACCCACAGGGGGCGTCACAGATACGCAGTATTTT	CASSQPTGGVTDTQYF